The T cell receptor beta chain described here comes from a study of T cells in Graves' hyperthyroidism and ophthalmopathy. RNA transcripts gave rise to amplified TCR beta CDR3 regions. Researchers ran a first-round RT-PCR on the TCR CDR3 using the HTBI primer set. TCRdb reprocessed the multiplex PCR reads via MiXCR and lists one record per CDR3 protein. Here the sample spans around 340,000 distinct CDR3 sequences, around 16% being singletons. This clonotype was seen ten or more times. The CDR3 has 14 residues. From germline, CDR1 is DFQATT and CDR2 SNEGSKA (reference sequence). Trimming pared 0 bases from V and 1 base from J, leaving 9 bases between. Stable disease denoted Graves' hyperthyroidism without ophthalmopathy progression within 18 months. Patients showing uncontrolled infection, other autoimmune disease, pregnancy or lactation were ineligible. Orbital computed tomography and thyroid ultrasound, together with serum TRAb and thyroxine and clinical symptoms, were used for diagnoses.

V is TRBV20-1 and J is TRBJ1-1; possible D gene TRBD1, 5 bases. The source is a man aged 30-40 years with Graves' hyperthyroidism. Material for sequencing was blood. The CDR3 DNA follows: TGCAGTGCTAGAGATCCAGGACAGAACACTGAAGCTTTCTTT. It specifies CSARDPGQNTEAFF.